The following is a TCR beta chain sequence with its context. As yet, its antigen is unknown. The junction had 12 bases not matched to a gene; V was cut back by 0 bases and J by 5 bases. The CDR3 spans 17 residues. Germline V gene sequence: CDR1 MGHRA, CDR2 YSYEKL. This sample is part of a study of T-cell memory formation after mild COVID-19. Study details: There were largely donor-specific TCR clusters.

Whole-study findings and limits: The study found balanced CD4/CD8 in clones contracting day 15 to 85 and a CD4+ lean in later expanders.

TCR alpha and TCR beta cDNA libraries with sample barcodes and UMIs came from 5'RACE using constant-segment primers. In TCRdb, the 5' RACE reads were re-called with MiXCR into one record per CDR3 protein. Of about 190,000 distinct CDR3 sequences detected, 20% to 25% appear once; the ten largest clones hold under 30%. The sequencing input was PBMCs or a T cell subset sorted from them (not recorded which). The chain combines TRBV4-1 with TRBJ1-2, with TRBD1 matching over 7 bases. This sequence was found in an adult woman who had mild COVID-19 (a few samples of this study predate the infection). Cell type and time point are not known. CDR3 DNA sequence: TGCGCCAGCAGCCAAGAGGACAGGAGACGACCTTGGTATGGCTACACCTTC. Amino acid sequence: CASSQEDRRRPWYGYTF.